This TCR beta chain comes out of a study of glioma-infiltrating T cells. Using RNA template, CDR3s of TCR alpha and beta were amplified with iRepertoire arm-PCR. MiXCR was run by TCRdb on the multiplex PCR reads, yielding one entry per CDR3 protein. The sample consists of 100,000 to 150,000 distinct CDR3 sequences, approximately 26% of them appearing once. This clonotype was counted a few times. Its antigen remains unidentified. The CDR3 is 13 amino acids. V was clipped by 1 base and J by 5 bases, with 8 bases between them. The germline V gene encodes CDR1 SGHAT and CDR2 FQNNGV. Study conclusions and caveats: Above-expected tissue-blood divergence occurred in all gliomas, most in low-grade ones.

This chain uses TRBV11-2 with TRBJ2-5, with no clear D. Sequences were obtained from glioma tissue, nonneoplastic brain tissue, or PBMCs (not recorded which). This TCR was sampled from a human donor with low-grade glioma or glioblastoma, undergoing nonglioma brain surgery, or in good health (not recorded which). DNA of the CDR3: TGTGCCAGCAGCTTAGCCCGAGTGGAGACCCAGTACTTC. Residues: CASSLARVETQYF.